This TCR beta chain was profiled in a study of T cells in Graves' hyperthyroidism and ophthalmopathy. Study as a whole: The initial diagnosis was the point when peripheral blood was collected, ahead of any treatment.

Amplified regions were TCR beta CDR3 sequences from RNA transcripts. Researchers ran a first-round RT-PCR on the TCR CDR3 using the HTBI primer set. TCRdb recomputed calls from the multiplex PCR reads with MiXCR, one row per CDR3 protein. The data hold hundreds of thousands of distinct CDR3 sequences, with roughly 14% observed a single time. Study-level points and caveats: Ophthalmopathy was predicted by the model a median of roughly 6.7 months ahead of onset.

This clonotype was detected ten times or more. Its specificity is unknown. Orbital computed tomography, thyroid ultrasound, serum thyroxine and TRAb, and clinical symptoms together informed the diagnoses. The source is a woman aged 35 to 49 with Graves' ophthalmopathy. Input material: blood.

CDR3 region: CSAREGPGGIQHF. The CDR3 coding sequence is TGCAGTGCTAGGGAGGGGCCGGGCGGCATCCAGCATTTT. V is TRBV20-1 and J is TRBJ1-5; D might be TRBD1 (5 bases). The CDR3 has 13 amino acids. V was cut by 3 bases and J by 12 bases, with 18 bases left in between. Germline loops: CDR1 DFQATT, CDR2 SNEGSKA (reference sequence).